What follows are 15 T cell receptor beta chains derived from one specimen sequenced in a study of T cells in localized non-small cell lung cancer. Assay used: immunoSEQ multiplex PCR; TCRdb lists only in-frame clones, some missing. The sample includes 55,000 to 75,000 clones, 86% of them seen just once. Material: peripheral blood, obtained before any cancer treatment. All receptors come from a male donor older than 55 with stage III squamous cell lung carcinoma.

The chain couples TRBV18 to TRBJ2-1, with 8 nucleotides matching TRBD1. The CDR3 spans 15 residues. V was clipped by 0 bases and J by 8 bases; unmatched bases: 6. Germline V CDR1 and CDR2: KGHSH, LQKENI. The CDR3 loop reads CASSPPRTGKDEQFF. CDR3 DNA sequence: TGTGCCAGCTCACCACCCCGGACAGGGAAGGATGAGCAGTTCTTC. Supplemented by reference TRBV18 and TRBJ2-1, the full variable domain reads NAGVMQNPRHLVRRRGQEARLRCSPMKGHSHVYWYRQLPEEGLKFMVYLQKENIIDESGMPKERFSAEFPKEGPSILRIQQVVRGDSAAYFCASSPPRTGKDEQFFGPGTRLTVL.

This rearrangement joins TRBV5-8 to TRBJ1-1; D not certain. CDR3 length equals 12 residues. The ends were cut back, 4 bases at V and 7 bases at J, with 11 bases in the middle. The germline gives CDR1 SGHTS, CDR2 YDEGEE. The CDR3 nucleotides are TGTGCCAGCAGCCCCGTGGTTAATGAAGCTTTCTTT. It encodes CASSPVVNEAFF.

The gene calls are TRBV15 and TRBJ2-1; 11 bases match TRBD2. In germline, CDR1 is LNHNV, CDR2 YYDKDF (reference sequence). The CDR3 has 16 residues. V lost 3 bases and J lost 8; bases outside the gene matches: 9. The DNA for the CDR3 is TGTGCCACCAGCAGGGAACTTAGCGGGGGGGCTGATGAGCAGTTCTTC. It specifies CATSRELSGGADEQFF. The entire variable domain, with the rest obtained from reference TRBV15 and TRBJ2-1, is as follows: DAMVIQNPRYQVTQFGKPVTLSCSQTLNHNVMYWYQQKSSQAPKLLFHYYDKDFNNEADTPDNFQSRRPNTSFCFLDIRSPGLGDTAMYLCATSRELSGGADEQFFGPGTRLTVL.

This chain connects TRBV5-1 to TRBJ2-3; D may match TRBD1 or TRBD2 (5 bases each). The CDR3 loop spans 14 amino acids. Germline V lookup: CDR1 SGHRS, CDR2 YFSETQ. The V end was cut by 7 bases, the J end by 4 bases, with 16 bases between. The CDR3 DNA reads TGCGCCAGCTCACCTCGCCGGGGCGCAGATACGCAGTATTTT. Translated, it gives CASSPRRGADTQYF.

This sequence joins TRBV7-8 and TRBJ1-2; 7 nucleotides line up with TRBD1. Germline V gene sequence: CDR1 SGHVS, CDR2 FQNEAQ. This CDR3 spans 14 amino acids. V gave up 3 bases and J gave up 6 bases; unmatched junction bases: 7. CDR3 DNA: TGTGCCAGCAGCTTTACAGGGGTTAGAGATGGCTACACCTTC. Protein: CASSFTGVRDGYTF. Filled out from reference TRBV7-8 and TRBJ1-2, the complete variable domain reads GAGVSQSPRYKVAKRGQDVALRCDPISGHVSLFWYQQALGQGPEFLTYFQNEAQLDKSGLPSDRFFAERPEGSVSTLKIQRTQQEDSAVYLCASSFTGVRDGYTFGSGTRLTVV.

This clone came up a few times. The chain recombines TRBV6-4 with TRBJ2-3; TRBD2 matches at 11 bases. The CDR3 totals 15 residues. CDR1 and CDR2 (germline): MRHNA, SNTAGT. The ends lost 0 bases at V and 4 bases at J; junction bases unmatched: 0. The CDR3 loop reads CASSDSSGGADTQYF. CDR3 in DNA: TGTGCCAGCAGTGACTCTAGCGGGGGGGCAGATACGCAGTATTTT.

The chain has TRBV19 and TRBJ1-1; D not certain. The V end lost 5 bases, the J end lost 3 bases, and 13 bases lay between the germline ends. The CDR3 covers 14 residues. Germline V gene lookup returns CDR1 LNHDA and CDR2 SQIVND (reference sequence). The CDR3 reads CASSPSTTDTEAFF. The CDR3, as DNA: TGTGCCAGTAGTCCATCGACCACTGACACTGAAGCTTTCTTT.

The chain combines TRBV7-9 with TRBJ2-7; 14 bases match TRBD2. Germline CDR1 SEHNR, CDR2 FQNEAQ (reference sequence). There are 18 residues in the CDR3. The V and J ends lost 4 bases and 5 bases, in that order; junction bases with no gene match: 13. The CDR3 region has the DNA TGTGCCAGCAGCTCCGCCGGGACTAGCGGGGGCCCTTCCGACGAGCAGTACTTC. Amino acid sequence: CASSSAGTSGGPSDEQYF.

The chain has TRBV19 and TRBJ2-2; D is uncertain. CDR3 length equals 12 residues. Per the germline V gene, CDR1 is LNHDA and CDR2 is SQIVND (reference sequence). Between the trimmed V and J ends, which lost 3 bases and 7 bases, there was a span of 6 bases. The CDR3 loop is CASSIRGGELFF. The CDR3 DNA follows: TGTGCCAGTAGTATCCGAGGCGGGGAGCTGTTTTTT. Combining the CDR3 with reference TRBV19 and TRBJ2-2 gives the whole variable domain DGGITQSPKYLFRKEGQNVTLSCEQNLNHDAMYWYRQDPGQGLRLIYYSQIVNDFQKGDIAEGYSVSREKKESFPLTVTSAQKNPTAFYLCASSIRGGELFFGEGSRLTVL.

This sequence joins TRBV7-8 and TRBJ2-1; 12 bases match TRBD1. This CDR3 is built from 18 residues. J was trimmed by 2 bases and V by 5 bases; bases with no gene match: 10. The germline V gene has CDR1 SGHVS and CDR2 FQNEAQ. CDR3: CASSTGTGGPSPYNEQFF. CDR3 nucleotide sequence: TGTGCCAGCAGCACCGGGACAGGGGGCCCCTCCCCCTACAATGAGCAGTTCTTC.

This rearrangement joins TRBV7-9 to TRBJ1-5, with 9 bases matching TRBD1. The germline V gene encodes CDR1 SEHNR and CDR2 FQNEAQ (reference sequence). V trimming: 1 base; J trimming: 2 bases; junction bases outside the gene matches: 3. There are 16 residues in the CDR3. The CDR3 region is CASSLDRGQGNQPQHF. CDR3 DNA: TGTGCCAGCAGCTTAGACAGGGGGCAGGGCAATCAGCCCCAGCATTTT. The full variable domain, in which reference TRBV7-9 and TRBJ1-5 provide the parts outside the CDR3, is DTGVSQNPRHKITKRGQNVTFRCDPISEHNRLYWYRQTLGQGPEFLTYFQNEAQLEKSRLLSDRFSAERPKGSFSTLEIQRTEQGDSAMYLCASSLDRGQGNQPQHFGDGTRLSIL.

The rearrangement links TRBV2 to TRBJ1-1; D might be TRBD1 (6 bases). The CDR3 extends over 13 amino acids. The germline V gene has CDR1 SNHLY and CDR2 FYNNEI. V was shortened by 0 bases and J by 11 bases, with 13 bases between the two germline ends. CDR3 amino acids: CASSEARGGGAFF. The CDR3, as DNA: TGTGCCAGCAGTGAAGCGAGAGGGGGAGGGGCTTTCTTT.

The CDR3 region is CASSAAGTGGYGYTF. The CDR3, as DNA: TGTGCCAGCAGCGCGGCCGGGACAGGGGGCTATGGCTACACCTTC. J is TRBJ1-2 and V is TRBV2; 11 bases align to TRBD1. The V segment lost 6 bases and the J segment 4 bases; nucleotides outside the gene matches: 7. CDR1 SNHLY and CDR2 FYNNEI come from the germline V gene. This CDR3 has 15 amino acids. The variable domain in full, completed from reference TRBV2 and TRBJ1-2, reads EPEVTQTPSHQVTQMGQEVILRCVPISNHLYFYWYRQILGQKVEFLVSFYNNEISEKSEIFDDQFSVERPDGSNFTLKIRSTKLEDSAMYFCASSAAGTGGYGYTFGSGTRLTVV.

This clone has only a few counts. The rearrangement uses TRBV28 and TRBJ1-6; the match to TRBD1 covers 7 bases. The CDR3 sequence is 14 residues long. The germline V gene encodes CDR1 MDHEN and CDR2 SYDVKM. With V trimmed by 11 bases and J by 10 bases, 14 bases remained unmatched. The CDR3 loop is CAGADRARRSPLHF. DNA of the CDR3: TGTGCCGGTGCCGACAGGGCGCGTCGATCACCCCTCCACTTT. Combining the CDR3 with reference TRBV28 and TRBJ1-6 gives the whole variable domain DVKVTQSSRYLVKRTGEKVFLECVQDMDHENMFWYRQDPGLGLRLIYFSYDVKMKEKGDIPEGYSVSREKKERFSLILESASTNQTSMYLCAGADRARRSPLHFGNGTRLTVT.

J is TRBJ1-1 and V is TRBV29-1; D unresolved. The germline V gene has CDR1 SQVTM and CDR2 ANQGSEA. The V end was cut by 7 bases, the J end by 8 bases, with 14 bases between. The CDR3 loop spans 11 amino acids. Here the CDR3 reads CSARPMDEAFF. CDR3 sequence (DNA): TGCAGCGCCAGACCGATGGACGAAGCTTTCTTT.